The subject of this entry is one TCR beta chain. Antigen: not known. Germline assignment: CDR1 LGHNA and CDR2 YNFKEQ. The CDR3 sequence is 12 residues long. Deletions cut 5 bases from V and 6 bases from J, with 11 bases between. The study ran its PCR with 60 Vbeta and 13 Jbeta primers. Data came from immunoSEQ multiplex PCR; TCRdb stores just in-frame clones and leaves some out. The sample holds some 120,000 clones; 50% to 70% are singletons and the top ten take 8.5% to 9.5%. This record comes from a study of cytomegalovirus exposure and HLA in healthy donors. Study-level findings and limits: Within a later analysis, the majority of CMV-associated TCR beta chains appeared HLA-restricted. A later analysis reportedly identified an Asian-associated ancestry cluster as carrying fewer N-insertions than the roughly 600-donor mean.

The rearrangement uses TRBV4-2 and TRBJ2-7; possible D gene TRBD2, 5 bases. Specimen: PBMCs. The receptor was derived from a woman in her thirties or forties in good health and CMV-seropositive. The CDR3 here is CASSSLGSEQYF. The CDR3 nucleotides are TGTGCCAGCAGCTCCCTAGGGAGCGAGCAGTACTTC.